The rows below give T cell receptor beta chains drawn from one sample of a study of shared clonotypes between healthy human individuals. Sequencing was performed with immunoSEQ multiplex PCR; in TCRdb, only in-frame clones are kept and a portion is missing. The table records roughly 2.2 million clones, around 90% of them present only once. Sequencing input: naive CD4+ T cells from PBMCs. Receptor source: a man between 18 and 35 years old in good health. Some clones in this sample may be carry-over from other donors' samples. CDR3s include the opening cysteine and the closing phenylalanine or tryptophan. The order of the fields is D gene, V gene, clone size, CDR3 length, J gene, CDR3 DNA, CDR3 protein. The D gene is left open where the match is weak. Only some rows state a clone size, as once, few, many or a class for expanded clones.

D gene: TRBD1
V gene: TRBV19
clone size: .
CDR3 length: 15
J gene: TRBJ2-7
CDR3 DNA: TGTGCCAGTAGTATCGTGGGGGACAGCTCCTACGAGCAGTACTTC
CDR3 protein: CASSIVGDSSYEQYF

D gene: .
V gene: TRBV7-7
clone size: .
CDR3 length: 13
J gene: TRBJ2-5
CDR3 DNA: TGTGCCAGCAGCGCCGACAGGCAAGAGACCCAGTACTTC
CDR3 protein: CASSADRQETQYF

D gene: TRBD1
V gene: TRBV6-1
clone size: .
CDR3 length: 14
J gene: TRBJ2-5
CDR3 DNA: TGTGCCAGCAGTGAGGACAGGGTGAGGGAGACCCAGTACTTC
CDR3 protein: CASSEDRVRETQYF

D gene: .
V gene: TRBV28
clone size: .
CDR3 length: 15
J gene: TRBJ1-2
CDR3 DNA: TGTGCCAGCACCACTGGGCCCCCAGCTAACTATGGCTACACCTTC
CDR3 protein: CASTTGPPANYGYTF

D gene: .
V gene: TRBV2
clone size: .
CDR3 length: 15
J gene: TRBJ2-2
CDR3 DNA: TGTGCCAGCAGTGGTGCAGGAAAGGACACCGGGGAGCTGTTTTTT
CDR3 protein: CASSGAGKDTGELFF

D gene: TRBD2
V gene: TRBV6-5
clone size: .
CDR3 length: 15
J gene: TRBJ2-7
CDR3 DNA: TGTGCCAGCAGTGCCCCCGGGACTAGCGTGTACGAGCAGTACTTC
CDR3 protein: CASSAPGTSVYEQYF

D gene: .
V gene: TRBV30
clone size: .
CDR3 length: 14
J gene: TRBJ2-2
CDR3 DNA: TGTGCCTGGAGCCCCAGGGGTTTCACCGGGGAGCTGTTTTTT
CDR3 protein: CAWSPRGFTGELFF

D gene: .
V gene: TRBV5-1
clone size: .
CDR3 length: 15
J gene: TRBJ1-5
CDR3 DNA: TGCGCCAGCAGCTTAAGAGGGGGTCCGGGGCAGCCCCAGCATTTT
CDR3 protein: CASSLRGGPGQPQHF

D gene: TRBD2
V gene: TRBV10-3
clone size: .
CDR3 length: 16
J gene: TRBJ2-5
CDR3 DNA: TGTGCCATCAGCCAAGGACTAGCGGGAGGCGAAGAGACCCAGTACTTC
CDR3 protein: CAISQGLAGGEETQYF

D gene: .
V gene: TRBV5-6
clone size: .
CDR3 length: 15
J gene: TRBJ2-2
CDR3 DNA: TGTGCCAGCAGCTTTGGACTTCCGAACACCGGGGAGCTGTTTTTT
CDR3 protein: CASSFGLPNTGELFF

D gene: .
V gene: TRBV15
clone size: .
CDR3 length: 17
J gene: TRBJ1-3
CDR3 DNA: TGTGCCACCAGCGGACGGTGGAGGGACGTTACTGGAAACACCATATATTTT
CDR3 protein: CATSGRWRDVTGNTIYF

D gene: TRBD2
V gene: TRBV27
clone size: few
CDR3 length: 15
J gene: TRBJ2-1
CDR3 DNA: TGTGCCAGCAGTTTGGGACTAGCGGACTACAATGAGCAGTTCTTC
CDR3 protein: CASSLGLADYNEQFF

D gene: .
V gene: TRBV28
clone size: .
CDR3 length: 14
J gene: TRBJ2-7
CDR3 DNA: TGTGCCAGCAGTCCAGTGGGGGCGGCCCACGAGCAGTACTTC
CDR3 protein: CASSPVGAAHEQYF

D gene: .
V gene: TRBV9
clone size: .
CDR3 length: 14
J gene: TRBJ1-1
CDR3 DNA: TGTGCCAGCAGCGTAGGGGGGAGGAACACTGAAGCTTTCTTT
CDR3 protein: CASSVGGRNTEAFF

D gene: TRBD2
V gene: TRBV9
clone size: once
CDR3 length: 16
J gene: TRBJ2-5
CDR3 DNA: TGTGCCAGCAGCGTAGGTAGCGGGAGGCATCAAGAGACCCAGTACTTC
CDR3 protein: CASSVGSGRHQETQYF

D gene: TRBD1
V gene: TRBV11-2
clone size: .
CDR3 length: 15
J gene: TRBJ2-7
CDR3 DNA: TGTGCCAGCAGCTCCTCGGGACAGGGCCCCTACGAGCAGTACTTC
CDR3 protein: CASSSSGQGPYEQYF

D gene: TRBD1
V gene: TRBV18
clone size: .
CDR3 length: 14
J gene: TRBJ2-7
CDR3 DNA: TGTGCCAGCTCAATCGGGACAGGACCCAACGAGCAGTACTTC
CDR3 protein: CASSIGTGPNEQYF

D gene: .
V gene: TRBV6-5
clone size: .
CDR3 length: 15
J gene: TRBJ1-2
CDR3 DNA: TGTGCCAGCAGTAGCTCGGGGGGGCAGAGCTATGGCTACACCTTC
CDR3 protein: CASSSSGGQSYGYTF

D gene: .
V gene: TRBV30
clone size: .
CDR3 length: 14
J gene: TRBJ2-3
CDR3 DNA: TGTGCCTGGAGTGTACAGTTAGGGGCAGATACGCAGTATTTT
CDR3 protein: CAWSVQLGADTQYF

D gene: TRBD2
V gene: TRBV27
clone size: .
CDR3 length: 15
J gene: TRBJ2-1
CDR3 DNA: TGTTCCTCACACCCCAGCGGGAGGTACTACAATGAGCAGTTCTTC
CDR3 protein: CSSHPSGRYYNEQFF

D gene: TRBD2
V gene: TRBV7-7
clone size: .
CDR3 length: 13
J gene: TRBJ2-5
CDR3 DNA: TGTGCCAGCAGCCAAACTAGCGGGGGGACCCAGTACTTC
CDR3 protein: CASSQTSGGTQYF

D gene: .
V gene: TRBV21-1
clone size: .
CDR3 length: 15
J gene: TRBJ1-5
CDR3 DNA: TGTGCCAGCAGCAAAGTCGGGAAAGCCGATCAGCCCCAGCATTTT
CDR3 protein: CASSKVGKADQPQHF

D gene: .
V gene: TRBV7-2
clone size: .
CDR3 length: 13
J gene: TRBJ2-7
CDR3 DNA: TGTGCCAGCAGCCTGACAGACCCCTACGAGCAGTACTTC
CDR3 protein: CASSLTDPYEQYF

D gene: .
V gene: TRBV19
clone size: .
CDR3 length: 13
J gene: TRBJ2-3
CDR3 DNA: TGTGCCAGTAGTATTACAGGGCCAGATACGCAGTATTTT
CDR3 protein: CASSITGPDTQYF

D gene: TRBD2
V gene: TRBV11-2
clone size: once
CDR3 length: 14
J gene: TRBJ2-5
CDR3 DNA: TGTGCCAGCAGCTTAGACGCCGGGAGGGAGACCCAGTACTTC
CDR3 protein: CASSLDAGRETQYF

D gene: TRBD2
V gene: TRBV4-2
clone size: .
CDR3 length: 16
J gene: TRBJ2-7
CDR3 DNA: TGTGCCAGCAGCCGGCGACTAGCGGGGATATCCTACGAGCAGTACTTC
CDR3 protein: CASSRRLAGISYEQYF

D gene: .
V gene: TRBV27
clone size: .
CDR3 length: 14
J gene: TRBJ2-7
CDR3 DNA: TGTGCCAGCAGTTCACTCCGGGACCGTCGCGAGCAGTACTTC
CDR3 protein: CASSSLRDRREQYF

D gene: TRBD1
V gene: TRBV9
clone size: .
CDR3 length: 15
J gene: TRBJ2-3
CDR3 DNA: TGTGCCAGCAGCGGACAGGGGAGGATCCCAGATACGCAGTATTTT
CDR3 protein: CASSGQGRIPDTQYF

D gene: TRBD1
V gene: TRBV27
clone size: .
CDR3 length: 16
J gene: TRBJ2-2
CDR3 DNA: TGTGCCAGCAGTCCACCGGGACAGGTGAACACCGGGGAGCTGTTTTTT
CDR3 protein: CASSPPGQVNTGELFF

D gene: TRBD2
V gene: TRBV30
clone size: once
CDR3 length: 16
J gene: TRBJ2-7
CDR3 DNA: TGTGCCTGTAGGAGCGGGAGGAGGTTGGGAGAATACGAGCAGTACTTC
CDR3 protein: CACRSGRRLGEYEQYF

D gene: .
V gene: TRBV4-2
clone size: once
CDR3 length: 17
J gene: TRBJ1-2
CDR3 DNA: TGTGCCAGCAGCCAATCTCTATCGGACTTACTAAACTATGGCTACACCTTC
CDR3 protein: CASSQSLSDLLNYGYTF

D gene: .
V gene: TRBV28
clone size: .
CDR3 length: 12
J gene: TRBJ1-2
CDR3 DNA: TGTGCCACCTCTAGGGAGAACTATGGCTACACCTTC
CDR3 protein: CATSRENYGYTF

D gene: TRBD2
V gene: TRBV5-1
clone size: .
CDR3 length: 13
J gene: TRBJ2-7
CDR3 DNA: TGCGCCAGCAGCCCCACTAGCGACCACGAGCAGTACTTC
CDR3 protein: CASSPTSDHEQYF